Following are 11 T cell receptor beta chains from one sample sequenced in a study of blood T cell repertoires in COVID-19. Libraries were prepared by immunoSEQ multiplex PCR; TCRdb keeps only in-frame clonotypes and omits some of them. The repertoire holds about 150,000 clones, about 80% seen once, with 5.5% to 7% in the top ten. Sequenced input: PBMCs or T cells enriched from blood (not recorded which). The receptors shown here come from a woman in her forties or fifties who had recovered from COVID-19.

The chain employs TRBV27 and TRBJ2-7; D is possibly TRBD2 (6 bases). Germline CDR1 reads MNHEY; CDR2 reads SMNVEV (reference sequence). The CDR3 covers 17 residues. Deletions cut 1 base from V and 3 bases from J, with 19 bases between. This chain's CDR3 is CASSLYGNREIFYEQYF. The CDR3 DNA reads TGTGCCAGCAGTTTATATGGGAACCGGGAGATCTTCTACGAGCAGTACTTC.

V and J are TRBV10-2 and TRBJ2-1, with TRBD2 matching over 12 bases. The junction had 9 bases not matched to a gene; V was cut back by 6 bases and J by 9 bases. The CDR3 consists of 15 residues. Per germline, CDR1 WSHSY and CDR2 SAAADI. CDR3 DNA: TGCGCCAGCAGCCTCCGTCTAGCGGGGGGGGGTGAGCAGTTCTTC. It codes for CASSLRLAGGGEQFF.

The rearrangement links TRBV11-3 to TRBJ2-2, with D perhaps TRBD1 (5 bases). Germline-derived CDR1 and CDR2 are SGHNT and YENEEA. This CDR3 is built from 15 residues. V was pared by 1 base and J by 4 bases, with 10 bases between. DNA for the CDR3: TGTGCCAGCAGCTTAGGGGGAAGGGGCACCGGGGAGCTGTTTTTT. Translated, it gives CASSLGGRGTGELFF. Using reference TRBV11-3 and TRBJ2-2 for the parts outside the CDR3, the full variable domain is EAGVVQSPRYKIIEKKQPVAFWCNPISGHNTLYWYLQNLGQGPELLIRYENEEAVDDSQLPKDRFSAERLKGVDSTLKIQPAELGDSAVYLCASSLGGRGTGELFFGEGSRLTVL.

The chain combines TRBV29-1 with TRBJ1-2; D is perhaps TRBD1 (5 bases). V gave up 7 bases and J gave up 7 bases, with 22 bases separating them. There are 14 residues in the CDR3. Germline assignment: CDR1 SQVTM and CDR2 ANQGSEA. The CDR3 DNA sequence: TGCAGCGCGTTGATTCTGGGCCAGGGTCGTGGCTACACCTTC. Protein: CSALILGQGRGYTF.

This clone has only one observation. This rearrangement joins TRBV18 to TRBJ1-3; 8 bases are a match to TRBD1. This CDR3 has 14 amino acids. Germline CDR1 reads KGHSH; CDR2 reads LQKENI. The V gene end was trimmed by 8 bases and the J gene end by 0 bases; junction bases not matched to a gene: 3. The CDR3 bases are TGTGCCAGCACGGACAGGGCCTCTGGAAACACCATATATTTT. It yields the protein CASTDRASGNTIYF.

The V call is TRBV6-5, the J call TRBJ1-5, with a tentative D call TRBD1 (6 bases). The CDR3 contains 14 residues. CDR1 is MNHEY and CDR2 is SVGAGI in the germline V gene. Trimming cost V 7 bases and J 5 bases, with 15 bases left between them. CDR3 amino acids: CASTQGGTDQPQHF. The CDR3 nucleotides are TGTGCCAGCACCCAAGGGGGAACGGATCAGCCCCAGCATTTT.

The rearrangement links TRBV2 to TRBJ1-5, with 8 positions matching TRBD1. Germline trimming cut 4 bases from V and 5 bases from J; bases unmatched to any gene: 13. CDR1 SNHLY and CDR2 FYNNEI come from the germline V gene. The CDR3 has 17 amino acids. The CDR3 nucleotides are TGTGCCAGCAGTGCCCAACAGGGGGGGTTTACCGATCAGCCCCAGCATTTT. It specifies CASSAQQGGFTDQPQHF.

J is TRBJ1-4 and V is TRBV9; 8 nucleotides agree with TRBD1. The V gene's germline CDR1 is SGDLS and CDR2 YYNGEE. This CDR3 has 15 amino acids. V lost 0 bases, J lost 8 bases, and 6 bases stayed unmatched. The CDR3, as DNA: TGTGCCAGCAGCGTAGCGGCAGGGGGCCAGGAAAAACTGTTTTTT. This gives the protein CASSVAAGGQEKLFF.

The chain combines TRBV18 with TRBJ2-7; a possible D gene is TRBD1 (6 bases). The CDR3 is 12 amino acids. V lost 2 bases, J lost 4 bases, and 6 bases lay in between. CDR1 is KGHSH and CDR2 is LQKENI in the germline V gene. CDR3 nucleotides: TGTGCCAGCTCACCAGGACAGTACGAGCAGTACTTC. It codes for CASSPGQYEQYF.

This clone was picked up a small number of times. The chain combines TRBV19 with TRBJ1-4; 8 bases are shared with TRBD1. After removal of 7 bases from V and 6 bases from J, the junction contained 7 bases not matched to a gene. Germline loops: CDR1 LNHDA, CDR2 SQIVND (reference sequence). The CDR3 has 14 residues. Here the CDR3 DNA reads TGTGCCAGTATGCGCGGACAGGGAGATGAAAAACTGTTTTTT. Amino acids: CASMRGQGDEKLFF.

The CDR3: CASSLRGGGYTF. DNA of the CDR3: TGTGCCAGCAGCTTACGGGGAGGTGGCTACACCTTC. The V gene is TRBV13, the J gene TRBJ1-2; D not certain. CDR1 is PRHDT, CDR2 FYEKMQ, per germline (reference sequence). The V gene lost 2 bases and the J gene lost 7 bases, with 8 bases spanning the gap. The CDR3 consists of 12 residues.